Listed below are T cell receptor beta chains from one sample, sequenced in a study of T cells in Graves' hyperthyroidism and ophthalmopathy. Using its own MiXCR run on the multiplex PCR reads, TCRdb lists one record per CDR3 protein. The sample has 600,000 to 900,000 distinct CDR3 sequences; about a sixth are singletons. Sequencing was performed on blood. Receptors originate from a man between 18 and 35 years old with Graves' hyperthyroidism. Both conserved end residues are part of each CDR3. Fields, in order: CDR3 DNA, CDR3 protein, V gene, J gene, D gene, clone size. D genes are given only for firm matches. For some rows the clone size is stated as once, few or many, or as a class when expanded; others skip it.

TGCAGTGCTAAAGGAGGGAGGGCGGGGGAGACCCAGTACTTC,CSAKGGRAGETQYF,TRBV20-1,TRBJ2-5,TRBD2,-
TGTGCCAGCAGCATTTGGACAGGGTCAAACTACGAGCAGTACTTC,CASSIWTGSNYEQYF,TRBV13,TRBJ2-7,TRBD1,few
TGTGCCAGCTCACCACCGACTGTGGACGAGCAGTACTTC,CASSPPTVDEQYF,TRBV18,TRBJ2-7,-,many
TGTGCCAGCAGTTACTTCTCGGGACCATCCTCGACGCAGTTCTTC,CASSYFSGPSSTQFF,TRBV6-5,TRBJ2-1,-,many
TGTGCCAGCAGTGACTACGGGTGGGAGACTGGAAACACCATATATTTT,CASSDYGWETGNTIYF,TRBV28,TRBJ1-3,-,-
TGTGCCACCAGCAGAGCATACGGACAGGGGGCTAATCAGCCCCAGCATTTT,CATSRAYGQGANQPQHF,TRBV15,TRBJ1-5,TRBD1,few
TGCAGTGCTAGAGGTGGGACAGGCCTACTGGGCGAGCAGTACTTC,CSARGGTGLLGEQYF,TRBV20-1,TRBJ2-7,TRBD1,many
TGTGCCAGCAGTTTTGGAACTAGCGGGAGTAGGTTCAACGAGCAGTACTTC,CASSFGTSGSRFNEQYF,TRBV12-3/TRBV12-4,TRBJ2-7,TRBD2,many
TGCAGCGCCACGGGGGACCTAGGCACTGAAGCTTTCTTT,CSATGDLGTEAFF,TRBV29-1,TRBJ1-1,-,many
TGTGCCAGCAGCCTTGGACTAGCGGTTGTTCGCGAGCAGTACTTC,CASSLGLAVVREQYF,TRBV3-1,TRBJ2-7,TRBD2,many
TGTGCCAGCAGTTTCGGCAGGGCCCGAGATACGCAGTATTTT,CASSFGRARDTQYF,TRBV12-3/TRBV12-4,TRBJ2-3,-,few
TGTGCCAGCTCACCACGGAGGGCTAGCGGGAGTGGCACAGATACGCAGTATTTT,CASSPRRASGSGTDTQYF,TRBV18,TRBJ2-3,TRBD2,few
TGCGCCAGCAGCTTAACTAACAGGGTCCACGAGCAGTACTTC,CASSLTNRVHEQYF,TRBV5-1,TRBJ2-7,-,-
TGCAGCGTTTGGTGGGGTCGGCAGAACGAGCAGTACTTC,CSVWWGRQNEQYF,TRBV29-1,TRBJ2-7,-,many
TGTGCCAGCAGAGAGTGGGGCGGGGACACTGAAGCTTTCTTT,CASREWGGDTEAFF,TRBV27,TRBJ1-1,-,-
TGTGCCAGCAGCTTAGTGGCGGGAGGGCGGGCTGAGCAGTTCTTC,CASSLVAGGRAEQFF,TRBV11-2,TRBJ2-1,TRBD2,-
TGTGCCATCAGTTTTAGCGGGAGGGCCGTTGAGCAGTACTTC,CAISFSGRAVEQYF,TRBV10-3,TRBJ2-7,TRBD2,-
TGTGTCAGCAGTCCTAGCGGGATCCCTGAGACCCAGTACTTC,CVSSPSGIPETQYF,TRBV27,TRBJ2-5,TRBD2,-
TGTGCCAGCAGGCAGGCAGGCACTGAAGCTTTCTTT,CASRQAGTEAFF,TRBV28,TRBJ1-1,-,few
TGTGCCAGCAGTAAACACCCGATCCCCCAAGAGACCCAGTACTTC,CASSKHPIPQETQYF,TRBV12-3/TRBV12-4,TRBJ2-5,-,many
TGTGCCAGAAAGAGGGGAAACACCATATATTTT,CARKRGNTIYF,TRBV2,TRBJ1-3,-,-
TGTGCCAGCAGCTCGGGACGGGAGCTTGATACGCAGTATTTT,CASSSGRELDTQYF,TRBV7-9,TRBJ2-3,-,few
TGTGCCAGCAGTTTACGATTGAGGGGGTCTCTCAATGAGCAGTTCTTC,CASSLRLRGSLNEQFF,TRBV28,TRBJ2-1,-,many
TGTGCCAGCAGTCCGGGACAGGGGCTCACGCAGTATTTT,CASSPGQGLTQYF,TRBV27,TRBJ2-3,TRBD1,many
TGTGCCAGCAGTTCGGGACAGGGTCTCTATGGCTACACCTTC,CASSSGQGLYGYTF,TRBV28,TRBJ1-2,TRBD1,many
TGCAGCGTTGAAGTAGTGGGGGGCTATGGCTACACCTTC,CSVEVVGGYGYTF,TRBV29-1,TRBJ1-2,-,few
TGTGCCACCAGTGGAGAAGGGCGTCAGCCCCAGCATTTT,CATSGEGRQPQHF,TRBV24-1,TRBJ1-5,-,-
TGTGCCAGCAGCCAAGACAGGTCCGGCTCCTATAATTCACCCCTCCACTTT,CASSQDRSGSYNSPLHF,TRBV4-2,TRBJ1-6,-,few
TGTGCCAGCTCACCGAATTTTAAGAACACTGAAGCTTTCTTT,CASSPNFKNTEAFF,TRBV18,TRBJ1-1,-,many
TGTGCCAGCAGACGCGGGACTAGCGGGGGGGAGGGCAATGAGCAGTTCTTC,CASRRGTSGGEGNEQFF,TRBV12-3/TRBV12-4,TRBJ2-1,TRBD2,-
TGTGCCAGCAGCCCCGGGAGAAACTACGAGCAGTACTTC,CASSPGRNYEQYF,TRBV12-3/TRBV12-4,TRBJ2-7,-,many
TGCAGTGCGACTCCGGGACAGAGCAATCAGCCCCAGCATTTT,CSATPGQSNQPQHF,TRBV20-1,TRBJ1-5,TRBD1,few
TGCAGTGCTAGAGGTTTTGGCAATCAGCCCCAGCATTTT,CSARGFGNQPQHF,TRBV20-1,TRBJ1-5,-,many
TGCGCCAGCAGCCAAGAGGGCAGGGGGTACGATGAGCAGTTCTTC,CASSQEGRGYDEQFF,TRBV4-3,TRBJ2-1,TRBD1,-
TGTGCCATCTCGGGAGGCGGGAGTACTAACGGGGAGCTGTTTTTT,CAISGGGSTNGELFF,TRBV10-3,TRBJ2-2,TRBD2,-
TGTGCCAGCAAAAACGGGGCGGGAGGGCCCAATGAGCAGTTCTTC,CASKNGAGGPNEQFF,TRBV12-3/TRBV12-4,TRBJ2-1,TRBD2,many
TGTGCCAGCAGCGTAGGGACTAGCGGGATCACAGATACGCAGTATTTT,CASSVGTSGITDTQYF,TRBV2,TRBJ2-3,TRBD2,few
TGTGCCAGCAGCTCGCAGGGGGGGGAGACCCAGTACTTC,CASSSQGGETQYF,TRBV7-2,TRBJ2-5,-,many
TGTGCCAGCAGCTTAGGTCCTAGCGGGAGGGACTACGAGCAGTACTTC,CASSLGPSGRDYEQYF,TRBV7-9,TRBJ2-7,TRBD2,-
TGTGCTAGTGGTTTTGGGACTAGCGGGAACACCGGGGAGCTGTTTTTT,CASGFGTSGNTGELFF,TRBV12-5,TRBJ2-2,TRBD2,-
TGTGCCACCAGCGCCGACCAATCCTACGAGCAGTACTTC,CATSADQSYEQYF,TRBV15,TRBJ2-7,-,-